This T cell receptor (beta chain) was documented in a study of CD8+ T cells in alopecia areata. Overall study: Treated individuals took tofacitinib by mouth, 5 to 10 mg twice daily. A 6-month off-drug phase came after tofacitinib, which had lasted 6 to 18 months. Study outcomes and limitations: Alopecia totalis/universalis scalp especially showed more expanded CD8+ clones than normal scalp.

This clone was picked up a small number of times. No antigen is known for it. Extracted from the samples, RNA was reverse transcribed into cDNA to serve as the sequencing template. Clones were sequenced by immunoSEQ multiplex PCR, and TCRdb holds only the in-frame ones, with some missing. The sample lists roughly 140,000 clones, 50% to 65% occurring once. The receptor was derived from a human donor with alopecia areata. The material sequenced was CD8+ T cells sorted from blood, taken at week 0.

The CDR3 nucleotides are TGTGCCTGGAAGCCCGGGGCTGGCGAGCAGTACTTC. Its translation: CAWKPGAGEQYF. The chain employs TRBV30 and TRBJ2-7; D may match TRBD1 or TRBD2 (5 bases each). The CDR3 contains 12 residues. Deletions cut 4 bases from V and 6 bases from J, with 13 bases between. CDR1 and CDR2 (germline): GTSNPN, SVGIG (reference sequence).